This paragraph reports one T cell receptor (beta chain). The data derive from a study of blood T cell repertoires in COVID-19. About the study: Sites in the United States, Italy and Spain provided acute and convalescent COVID-19 samples. PBMCs, B-cell-depleted T cells, or T cells provided the cDNA or gDNA that made up the material.

The CDR3 is 16 residues long. Germline-derived CDR1 and CDR2 are SGHTA and FQGTGA. V shed 3 bases, J shed 4 bases, and the junction held 5 bases outside the gene matches. In the study's own analysis: Amplification of reference gene primers provided the estimated nucleated cell counts. Measured with immunoSEQ multiplex PCR; TCRdb has only the in-frame clones, and not every one. The V and J calls and clone size come from that table; D and trimming were worked out from the DNA. The sample includes roughly 170,000 clones, roughly 85% seen only once; the top ten take approximately 27%. Specimen: peripheral blood. The gene calls are TRBV7-3 and TRBJ2-1; TRBD2 matches 11 bases. The receptor was isolated from a woman aged 70 to 79 with acute or convalescent COVID-19. DNA of the CDR3: TGTGCCAGCAGCTTGGATAGCGGGAGGGGTTACAATGAGCAGTTCTTC. This encodes CASSLDSGRGYNEQFF.